The 19 T cell receptor beta chains below were found in one sample sequenced in a study of regulatory T cells in long-lasting Graves disease. Time point denoted: newly diagnosed GD, antithyroid drugs for less than 3 months. After RNA was extracted from PBMCs, the TCR library was made from it. In building TCR beta libraries, iRepertoire HTBI primers were used together with Arm-PCR of CDR3 regions. MiXCR was run by TCRdb on the multiplex PCR reads, yielding one entry per CDR3 protein. The sample holds more than 300,000 distinct CDR3 sequences, around 15% seen once. The specimen was peripheral blood mononuclear cells (PBMCs), collected at new diagnosis, from a patient treated with antithyroid drugs. Source of these receptors: a female donor with Graves disease.

The CDR3 coding sequence is TGTGCCAGCAGATCCTACCTCGGCGGAGGAAACCCGTACTCCTATAATTCACCCCTCCACTTT. It translates to CASRSYLGGGNPYSYNSPLHF. The chain joins TRBV27 to TRBJ1-6; no firm D call. The CDR3 loop spans 21 amino acids. Germline V CDR1 and CDR2: MNHEY, SMNVEV (reference sequence). V was pared by 6 bases and J by 0 bases, with 27 bases between.

At least ten counts were recorded for this clonotype. The chain couples TRBV3-1 to TRBJ2-5, with TRBD1 matching 7 bases. Trimming at V came to 4 bases and at J to 3 bases, leaving 5 bases not matched to a gene. The length of the CDR3 is 14 residues. Germline V gene data show CDR1 as LGHDT and CDR2 as YNNKEL (reference sequence). In DNA form, the CDR3 reads TGTGCCAGCAGCCCGAGAGGGGGCGAAGAGACCCAGTACTTC. The encoded protein is CASSPRGGEETQYF.

The chain is built from TRBV29-1 and TRBJ2-3; D is possibly TRBD1 (6 bases). Trimming cost V 7 bases and J 4 bases, with 15 bases left between them. This CDR3 has 13 residues. CDR1 is SQVTM, CDR2 ANQGSEA, per germline. The CDR3 DNA reads as TGCAGCGGACACAGGGATTCCTCAGATACGCAGTATTTT. Its translation is CSGHRDSSDTQYF.

This clonotype was found many times. V gene TRBV7-2 combines with J gene TRBJ2-5; TRBD2 might be the D (6 bases). Germline V lookup: CDR1 SGHTA, CDR2 FQGNSA. V gave up 3 bases and J gave up 4 bases, with 15 bases separating them. The CDR3 is made up of 15 amino acids. CDR3 sequence reads: CASSFVSRGGETQYF. The CDR3 region has the DNA TGTGCCAGCAGCTTCGTTTCGCGGGGCGGAGAGACCCAGTACTTC.

In its sample, this clonotype was seen many times. The genes are TRBV4-1 and TRBJ1-1; D remains ambiguous. V was clipped by 8 bases and J by 1 base, with 20 bases between them. This CDR3 comprises 16 residues. Germline values: CDR1 MGHRA, CDR2 YSYEKL. DNA of the CDR3: TGCGCCAGCCGTTCCGGCGAGGTTACCCAGAACACTGAAGCTTTCTTT. Translating it yields CASRSGEVTQNTEAFF.

The V call is TRBV7-6, the J call TRBJ2-1, with 8 bases that match TRBD2. Trimming removed 1 base from V and 5 bases from J; junction bases left unmatched: 10. CDR3 length: 17 residues. The germline CDR1 and CDR2 sequences are SGHVS and FNYEAQ. This CDR3 reads CASSLVSGTSRDNEQFF. The CDR3 nucleotides read TGTGCCAGCAGCTTAGTGAGCGGGACTAGTCGTGACAATGAGCAGTTCTTC.

This clonotype was seen at least ten times. V is TRBV6-9 and J is TRBJ2-2; 13 nucleotides match TRBD2. Trimming cost V 4 bases and J 4 bases; bases outside gene matches: 6. This CDR3 contains 17 residues. Looked up from germline, CDR1 is MNHGY and CDR2 is SVAAGI. The CDR3 spells CASSWGRLAGGTGELFF. The CDR3 DNA sequence: TGTGCCAGCAGTTGGGGACGACTAGCGGGAGGCACCGGGGAGCTGTTTTTT.

This clonotype was seen many times. The chain employs TRBV6-1 and TRBJ1-6, with a tentative D call TRBD1 (5 bases). Germline V gene lookup returns CDR1 MNHNS and CDR2 SASEGT. The CDR3 runs 14 residues. Trimming pared 5 bases from V and 10 bases from J, leaving 15 bases between. The CDR3 DNA sequence: TGTGCCAGCAGTAAGACAGCTCAGGCGTCACCCCTCCACTTT. Amino acids: CASSKTAQASPLHF.

This clonotype was recorded at least ten times. This sequence joins TRBV10-2 and TRBJ1-4, with D maybe TRBD1 (5 bases). CDR3 length: 17 amino acids. V was trimmed by 5 bases and J by 5 bases, leaving 21 bases between them. Germline assignment: CDR1 WSHSY and CDR2 SAAADI. The CDR3 spells CASSLTPEGKMNEKLFF. In DNA form, the CDR3 reads TGCGCCAGCAGTCTAACCCCGGAGGGGAAGATGAATGAAAAACTGTTTTTT.

This clonotype was recorded a few times. The V call is TRBV20-1, the J call TRBJ2-1, with a possible D match to TRBD1 (5 bases). V was clipped by 2 bases and J by 4 bases, with 9 bases between them. This CDR3 region has 13 residues. The V gene's germline CDR1 is DFQATT and CDR2 SNEGSKA (reference sequence). Here the CDR3 DNA reads TGCAGTGCTAGAAGTCGACAGTACAATGAGCAGTTCTTC. This gives the protein CSARSRQYNEQFF.

This clonotype showed up just a few times. The CDR3 nucleotides are TGCGCCAGCAGCCAAGATCGATATGCAGGGGACAATGAGCAGTTCTTC. Translating gives CASSQDRYAGDNEQFF. The rearrangement joins TRBV4-3 to TRBJ2-1; possibly TRBD1 for D (6 bases). The germline gives CDR1 LGHNA, CDR2 YSLEER. The CDR3 runs to 16 residues. The V end was cut by 0 bases, the J end by 5 bases, with 14 bases between.

This clonotype was counted between two and nine times. The chain recombines TRBV14 with TRBJ2-2; the D is unclear. Between the trimmed V and J ends, which lost 4 bases and 5 bases, there was a span of 8 bases. From germline, CDR1 is SGHDN and CDR2 FVKESK. This CDR3 spans 13 amino acids. This chain's CDR3 is CASSRSLTGELFF. CDR3 nucleotides: TGTGCCAGCAGCCGATCCTTAACCGGGGAGCTGTTTTTT.

Many counts were recorded for this clonotype. The chain uses TRBV5-1 and TRBJ2-3; TRBD1 agrees at 9 bases. CDR3 length: 17 amino acids. Germline CDR1 reads SGHRS; CDR2 reads YFSETQ. The trim removed 5 bases at V and 2 bases at J, leaving 12 bases unmatched. This CDR3 reads CASSFMGTGNPTDTQYF. As DNA, the CDR3 is TGCGCCAGCAGTTTTATGGGGACAGGGAACCCCACAGATACGCAGTATTTT.

This clonotype was seen ten or more times. V gene TRBV2 combines with J gene TRBJ2-5; 9 nucleotides line up with TRBD2. Germline V gene lookup returns CDR1 SNHLY and CDR2 FYNNEI. The CDR3 is made up of 16 amino acids. V trimming: 4 bases; J trimming: 5 bases; junction bases outside the gene matches: 11. This chain's CDR3 is CASSGPTGLAEETQYF. As DNA, the CDR3 is TGTGCCAGCAGTGGCCCCACGGGACTAGCAGAGGAGACCCAGTACTTC.

This clonotype was counted many times. The chain recombines TRBV20-1 with TRBJ2-2, with TRBD1 matching over 7 bases. This CDR3 region has 15 residues. Germline assignment: CDR1 DFQATT and CDR2 SNEGSKA (reference sequence). Trimming removed 3 bases from V and 3 bases from J; junction bases left unmatched: 7. The CDR3 DNA follows: TGCAGTGCTAGGACAGGGCGGGTGGACACCGGGGAGCTGTTTTTT. Protein: CSARTGRVDTGELFF.

This clonotype has at least ten counts. The chain recombines TRBV4-3 with TRBJ2-7; no reliable D call. The V gene's germline CDR1 is LGHNA and CDR2 YSLEER. This CDR3 is built from 14 residues. With 4 bases removed from V and 1 base from J, the gap between germline ends came to 11 bases. The CDR3 DNA reads as TGCGCCAGCAGCCTCAAAACTGTGTCCTACGAGCAGTACTTC. Protein: CASSLKTVSYEQYF.

The chain uses TRBV28 and TRBJ2-3; 12 nucleotides align to TRBD2. The J segment lost 4 bases and the V segment lost 10 bases, leaving 3 bases of the junction unmatched. The CDR3 has 13 amino acids. Per germline, CDR1 MDHEN and CDR2 SYDVKM. The CDR3: CATLAGGADTQYF. CDR3 coding DNA: TGTGCCACCCTAGCGGGAGGGGCAGATACGCAGTATTTT. Complete variable domain (other parts from reference TRBV28 and TRBJ2-3): DVKVTQSSRYLVKRTGEKVFLECVQDMDHENMFWYRQDPGLGLRLIYFSYDVKMKEKGDIPEGYSVSREKKERFSLILESASTNQTSMYLCATLAGGADTQYFGPGTRLTVL.

Many counts were recorded for this clonotype. This chain uses TRBV2 with TRBJ1-1; 7 positions agree with TRBD1. The CDR3 runs 12 residues. Germline CDR1 SNHLY, CDR2 FYNNEI. Losses at the gene ends were 5 bases for V and 8 bases for J; bases not matched to a gene: 5. CDR3 nucleotides: TGTGCCAGCAGTCGACAGGGAGAGGAAGCTTTCTTT. Encoded protein: CASSRQGEEAFF.

Only a few counts were recorded for this clonotype. The chain carries TRBV3-1 and TRBJ2-7, with D perhaps being TRBD1 or TRBD2 (5 bases each). V gave up 5 bases and J gave up 5 bases, with 19 bases separating them. The CDR3 is 15 residues long. Germline lookup yields CDR1 LGHDT and CDR2 YNNKEL (reference sequence). The CDR3 loop is CASSYYRGGGDEQYF. CDR3 nucleotides: TGTGCCAGCAGCTACTACCGGGGCGGTGGGGACGAGCAGTACTTC.